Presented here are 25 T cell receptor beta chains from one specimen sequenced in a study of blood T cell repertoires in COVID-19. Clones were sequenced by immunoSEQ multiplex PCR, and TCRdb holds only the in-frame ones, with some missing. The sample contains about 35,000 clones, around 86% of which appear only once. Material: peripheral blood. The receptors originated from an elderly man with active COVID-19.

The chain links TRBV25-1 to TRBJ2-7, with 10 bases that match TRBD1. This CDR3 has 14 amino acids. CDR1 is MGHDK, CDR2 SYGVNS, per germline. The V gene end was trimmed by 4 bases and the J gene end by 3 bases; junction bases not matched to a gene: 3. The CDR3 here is CASSGQGANYEQYF. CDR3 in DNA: TGTGCCAGCAGTGGACAGGGGGCTAACTACGAGCAGTACTTC.

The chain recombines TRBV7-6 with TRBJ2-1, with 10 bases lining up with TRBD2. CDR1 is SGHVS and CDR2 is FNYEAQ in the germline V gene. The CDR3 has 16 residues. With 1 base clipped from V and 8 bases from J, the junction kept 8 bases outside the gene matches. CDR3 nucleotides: TGTGCCAGCAGCTTAGGTCTTCTAGCGGGAGTCCATGAGCAGTTCTTC. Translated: CASSLGLLAGVHEQFF. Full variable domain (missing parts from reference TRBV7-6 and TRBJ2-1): GAGVSQSPRYKVTKRGQDVALRCDPISGHVSLYWYRQALGQGPEFLTYFNYEAQQDKSGLPNDRFSAERPEGSISTLTIQRTEQRDSAMYRCASSLGLLAGVHEQFFGPGTRLTVL.

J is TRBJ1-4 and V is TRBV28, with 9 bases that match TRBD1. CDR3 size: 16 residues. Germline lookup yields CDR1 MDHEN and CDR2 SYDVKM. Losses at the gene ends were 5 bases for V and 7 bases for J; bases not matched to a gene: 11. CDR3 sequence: CASSTTTGGGSEKLFF. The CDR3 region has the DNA TGTGCCAGCAGTACAACGACAGGGGGTGGGAGTGAAAAACTGTTTTTT.

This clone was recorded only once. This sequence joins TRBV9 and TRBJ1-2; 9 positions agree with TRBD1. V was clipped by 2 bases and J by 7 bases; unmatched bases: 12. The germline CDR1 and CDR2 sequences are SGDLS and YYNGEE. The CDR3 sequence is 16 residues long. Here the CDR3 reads CASSVGQGAIQSGYTF. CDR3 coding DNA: TGTGCCAGCAGCGTGGGACAGGGAGCGATCCAATCTGGCTACACCTTC. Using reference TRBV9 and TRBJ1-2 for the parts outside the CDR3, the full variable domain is DSGVTQTPKHLITATGQRVTLRCSPRSGDLSVYWYQQSLDQGLQFLIQYYNGEERAKGNILERFSAQQFPDLHSELNLSSLELGDSALYFCASSVGQGAIQSGYTFGSGTRLTVV.

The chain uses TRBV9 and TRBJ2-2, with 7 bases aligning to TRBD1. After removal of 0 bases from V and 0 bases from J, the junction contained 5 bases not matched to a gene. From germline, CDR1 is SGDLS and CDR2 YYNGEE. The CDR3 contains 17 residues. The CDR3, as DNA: TGTGCCAGCAGCGTAGTGTTTGGGACAGCGAACACCGGGGAGCTGTTTTTT. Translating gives CASSVVFGTANTGELFF. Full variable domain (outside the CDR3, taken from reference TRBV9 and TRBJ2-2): DSGVTQTPKHLITATGQRVTLRCSPRSGDLSVYWYQQSLDQGLQFLIQYYNGEERAKGNILERFSAQQFPDLHSELNLSSLELGDSALYFCASSVVFGTANTGELFFGEGSRLTVL.

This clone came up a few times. Here the CDR3 DNA reads TGTGCCAGCAGCTTCCCCCCATCTGAAGCTTTCTTT. It specifies CASSFPPSEAFF. The V and J genes are TRBV7-2 and TRBJ1-1; D gene uncertain. This CDR3 comprises 12 residues. CDR1 and CDR2 (germline): SGHTA, FQGNSA. Trimming stripped 3 bases from V and 6 bases from J, with 8 bases between.

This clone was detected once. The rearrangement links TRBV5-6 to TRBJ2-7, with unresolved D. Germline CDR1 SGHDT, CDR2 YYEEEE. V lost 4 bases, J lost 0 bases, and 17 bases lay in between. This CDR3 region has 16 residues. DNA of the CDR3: TGTGCCAGCAGCGCCGGTTGGTTTTCGAGCTCCTACGAGCAGTACTTC. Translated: CASSAGWFSSSYEQYF.

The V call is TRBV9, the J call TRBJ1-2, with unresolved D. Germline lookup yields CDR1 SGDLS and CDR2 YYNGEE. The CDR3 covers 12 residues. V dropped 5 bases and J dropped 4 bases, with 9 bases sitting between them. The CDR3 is CASSRGSYGYTF. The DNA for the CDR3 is TGTGCCAGCAGTCGTGGTAGCTATGGCTACACCTTC.

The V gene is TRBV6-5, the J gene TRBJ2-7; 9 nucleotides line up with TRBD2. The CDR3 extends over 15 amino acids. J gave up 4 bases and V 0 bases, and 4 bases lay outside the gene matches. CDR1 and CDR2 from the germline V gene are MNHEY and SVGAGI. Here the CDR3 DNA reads TGTGCCAGCAGTTACTCGCCTAGCGGGAAGTACGAGCAGTACTTC. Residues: CASSYSPSGKYEQYF.

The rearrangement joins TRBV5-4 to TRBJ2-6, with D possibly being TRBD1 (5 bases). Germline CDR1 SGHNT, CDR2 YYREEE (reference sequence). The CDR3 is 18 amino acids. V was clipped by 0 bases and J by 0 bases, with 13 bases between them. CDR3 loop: CASSLGQGYLSGANVLTF. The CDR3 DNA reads TGTGCCAGCAGCTTGGGGCAGGGATATCTCTCTGGGGCCAACGTCCTGACTTTC.

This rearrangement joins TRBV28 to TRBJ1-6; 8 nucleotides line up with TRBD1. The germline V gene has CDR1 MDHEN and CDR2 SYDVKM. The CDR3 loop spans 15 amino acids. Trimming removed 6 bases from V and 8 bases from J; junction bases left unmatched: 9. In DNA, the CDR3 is TGTGCCAGCAGCCTTCCCCAGGGGGCGTATTCACCCCTCCACTTT. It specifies CASSLPQGAYSPLHF. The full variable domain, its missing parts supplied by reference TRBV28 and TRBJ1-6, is DVKVTQSSRYLVKRTGEKVFLECVQDMDHENMFWYRQDPGLGLRLIYFSYDVKMKEKGDIPEGYSVSREKKERFSLILESASTNQTSMYLCASSLPQGAYSPLHFGNGTRLTVT.

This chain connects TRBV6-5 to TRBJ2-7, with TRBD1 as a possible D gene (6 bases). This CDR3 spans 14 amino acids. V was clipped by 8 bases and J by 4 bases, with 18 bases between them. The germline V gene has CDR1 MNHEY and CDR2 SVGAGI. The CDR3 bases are TGTGCCAGCCGAACTCAGGGGTTCCCTTACGAGCAGTACTTC. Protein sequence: CASRTQGFPYEQYF.

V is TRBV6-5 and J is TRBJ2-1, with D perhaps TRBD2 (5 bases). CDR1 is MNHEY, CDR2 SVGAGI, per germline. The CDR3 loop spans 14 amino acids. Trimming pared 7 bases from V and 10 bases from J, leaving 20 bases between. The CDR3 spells CASTYSGIPGEQFF. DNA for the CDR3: TGTGCCAGCACCTATTCCGGGATCCCGGGGGAGCAGTTCTTC.

CDR3 nucleotides: TGTGCCAGCAGCCCCGCAGGCCCCGGGGAGCTGTTTTTT. This gives the protein CASSPAGPGELFF. The rearrangement links TRBV12-3 or TRBV12-4 to TRBJ2-2; D not certain. The CDR3 sequence is 13 residues long. Trimming took off 6 bases at V and 6 bases at J, with 11 bases between the two ends.

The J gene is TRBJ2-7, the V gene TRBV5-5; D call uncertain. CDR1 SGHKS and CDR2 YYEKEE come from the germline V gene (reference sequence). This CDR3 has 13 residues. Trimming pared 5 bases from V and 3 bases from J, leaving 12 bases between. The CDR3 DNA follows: TGTGCCAGCAGGATCTCCCCGGGCTACGAGCAGTACTTC. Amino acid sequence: CASRISPGYEQYF.

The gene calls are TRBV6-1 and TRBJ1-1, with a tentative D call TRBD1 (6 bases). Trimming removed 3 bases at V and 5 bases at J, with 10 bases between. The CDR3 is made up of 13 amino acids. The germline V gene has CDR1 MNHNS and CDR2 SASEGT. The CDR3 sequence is CASSERQGTEAFF. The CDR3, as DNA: TGTGCCAGCAGTGAGCGGCAGGGGACTGAAGCTTTCTTT.

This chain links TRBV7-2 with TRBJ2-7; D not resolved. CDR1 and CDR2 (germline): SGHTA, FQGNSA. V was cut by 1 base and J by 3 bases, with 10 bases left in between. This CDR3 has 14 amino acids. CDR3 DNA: TGTGCCAGCAGCTTAGGTTCAGGAAGCTACGAGCAGTACTTC. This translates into CASSLGSGSYEQYF.

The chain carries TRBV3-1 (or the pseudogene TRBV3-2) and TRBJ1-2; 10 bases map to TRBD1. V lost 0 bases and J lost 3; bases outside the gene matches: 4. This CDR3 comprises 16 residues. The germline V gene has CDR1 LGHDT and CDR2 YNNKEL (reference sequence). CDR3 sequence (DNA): TGTGCCAGCAGCCAAGACAGGACAGGGGGAGACTATGGCTACACCTTC. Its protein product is CASSQDRTGGDYGYTF.

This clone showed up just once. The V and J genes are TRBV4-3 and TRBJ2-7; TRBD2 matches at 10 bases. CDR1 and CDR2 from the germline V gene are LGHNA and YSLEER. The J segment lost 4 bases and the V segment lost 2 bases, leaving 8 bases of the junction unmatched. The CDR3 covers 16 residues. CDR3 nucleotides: TGCGCCAGCAGCCAAACAAGCGGGAGGGGGGGGTACGAGCAGTACTTC. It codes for CASSQTSGRGGYEQYF.

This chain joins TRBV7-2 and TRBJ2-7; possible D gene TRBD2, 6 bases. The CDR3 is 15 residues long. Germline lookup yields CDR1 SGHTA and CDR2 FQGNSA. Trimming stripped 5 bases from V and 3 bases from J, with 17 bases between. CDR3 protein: CASSVTRGTLYEQYF. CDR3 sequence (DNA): TGTGCCAGCAGCGTCACCCGGGGGACTCTCTACGAGCAGTACTTC.

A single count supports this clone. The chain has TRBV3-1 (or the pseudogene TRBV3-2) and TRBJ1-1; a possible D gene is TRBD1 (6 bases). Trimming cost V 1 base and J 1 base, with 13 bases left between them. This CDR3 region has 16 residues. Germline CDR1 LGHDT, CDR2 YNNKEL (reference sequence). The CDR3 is CASSQGGRFGNTEAFF. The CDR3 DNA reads TGTGCCAGCAGCCAAGGGGGGCGTTTCGGGAACACTGAAGCTTTCTTT.

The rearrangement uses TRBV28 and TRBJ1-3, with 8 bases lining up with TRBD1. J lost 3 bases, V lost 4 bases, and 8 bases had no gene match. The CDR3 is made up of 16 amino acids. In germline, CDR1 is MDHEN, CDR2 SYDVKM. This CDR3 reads CASSSTTGAIGNTIYF. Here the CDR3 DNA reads TGTGCCAGCAGTTCAACGACAGGGGCAATTGGAAACACCATATATTTT. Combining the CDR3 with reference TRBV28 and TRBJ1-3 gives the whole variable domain DVKVTQSSRYLVKRTGEKVFLECVQDMDHENMFWYRQDPGLGLRLIYFSYDVKMKEKGDIPEGYSVSREKKERFSLILESASTNQTSMYLCASSSTTGAIGNTIYFGEGSWLTVV.

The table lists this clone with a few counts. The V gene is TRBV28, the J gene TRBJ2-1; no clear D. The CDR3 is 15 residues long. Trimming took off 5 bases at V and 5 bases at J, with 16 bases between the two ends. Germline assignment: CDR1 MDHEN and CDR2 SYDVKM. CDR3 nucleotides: TGTGCCAGCAGTATCCAACTACCTACTGACAATGAGCAGTTCTTC. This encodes CASSIQLPTDNEQFF.

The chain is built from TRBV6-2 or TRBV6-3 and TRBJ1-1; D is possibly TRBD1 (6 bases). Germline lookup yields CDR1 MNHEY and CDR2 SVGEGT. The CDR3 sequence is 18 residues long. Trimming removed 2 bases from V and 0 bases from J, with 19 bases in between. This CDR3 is CASSYLPGTPLMNTEAFF. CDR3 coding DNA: TGTGCCAGCAGTTACCTTCCCGGGACACCACTAATGAACACTGAAGCTTTCTTT.

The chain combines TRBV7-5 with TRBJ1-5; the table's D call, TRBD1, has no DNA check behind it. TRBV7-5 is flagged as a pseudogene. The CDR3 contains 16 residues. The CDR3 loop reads CARSLPFQGAYQPQHF. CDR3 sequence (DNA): TGTGCCAGAAGCTTACCGTTCCAGGGGGCTTATCAGCCCCAGCATTTT.